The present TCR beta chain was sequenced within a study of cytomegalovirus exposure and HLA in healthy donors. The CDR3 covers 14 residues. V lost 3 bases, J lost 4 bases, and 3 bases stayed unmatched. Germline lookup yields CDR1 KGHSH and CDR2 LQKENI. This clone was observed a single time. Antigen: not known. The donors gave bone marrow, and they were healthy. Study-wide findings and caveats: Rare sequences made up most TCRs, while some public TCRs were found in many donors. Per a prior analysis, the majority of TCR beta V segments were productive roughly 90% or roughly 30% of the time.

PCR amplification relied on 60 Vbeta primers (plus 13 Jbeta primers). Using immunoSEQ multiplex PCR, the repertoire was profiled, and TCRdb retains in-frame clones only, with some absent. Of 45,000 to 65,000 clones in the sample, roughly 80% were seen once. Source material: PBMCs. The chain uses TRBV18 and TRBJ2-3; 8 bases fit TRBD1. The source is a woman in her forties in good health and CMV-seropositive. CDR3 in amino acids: CASSPPTGADTQYF. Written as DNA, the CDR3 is TGTGCCAGCTCACCGCCGACAGGGGCAGATACGCAGTATTTT.